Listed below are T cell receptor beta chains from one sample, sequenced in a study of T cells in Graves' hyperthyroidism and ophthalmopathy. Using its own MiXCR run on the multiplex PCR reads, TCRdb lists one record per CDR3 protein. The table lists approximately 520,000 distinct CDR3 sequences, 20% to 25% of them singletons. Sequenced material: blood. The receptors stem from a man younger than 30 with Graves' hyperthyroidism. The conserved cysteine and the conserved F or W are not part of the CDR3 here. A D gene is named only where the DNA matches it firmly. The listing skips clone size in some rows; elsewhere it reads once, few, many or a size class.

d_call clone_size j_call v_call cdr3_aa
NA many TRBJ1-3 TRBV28 ASSWGDRATGTIY
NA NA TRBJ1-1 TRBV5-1 ASSLETFTWGRRNTEAF
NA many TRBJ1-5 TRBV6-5 ASSYPEPQH
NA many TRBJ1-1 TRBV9 ASTLDGGETEAF
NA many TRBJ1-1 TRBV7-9 ASSWVGVVNTEAF
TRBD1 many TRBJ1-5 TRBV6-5 ASSSVLFPGQDQYSNQPQH
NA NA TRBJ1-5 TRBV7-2 ASSLDAYQPQH
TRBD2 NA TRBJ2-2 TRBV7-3 ASSSNPGGGTNTGELF
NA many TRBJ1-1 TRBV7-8 ASSLSGAGNTEAF
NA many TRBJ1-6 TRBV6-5 ASSYGQGLGSPLH
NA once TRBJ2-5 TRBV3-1 ASSLLGAEETKY
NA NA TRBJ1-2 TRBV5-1 ASSPTMTGGGYT